This TCR beta chain appears in the sequencing data of a study of graft-versus-host responses after intestinal transplantation (dated by TCRdb to about 2021). In the study overall: The transplants that recipients received were multivisceral, liver-intestinal, or isolated intestinal. A cohort of 24 intestinal transplant recipients, including one retransplant, was enrolled, and a few patients lacking pretransplant specimens were excluded. Anti-thymocyte globulin induction was given to all recipients, followed by maintenance tacrolimus and steroids for two to four years. A peak of at least 4% donor T cells among recipient peripheral blood mononuclear cells was the definition used for donor T cell macrochimerism. Bulk TCR-beta CDR3 sequencing was used to track graft-versus-host and host-versus-graft alloreactive T cell clones in the graft, circulation and bone marrow after intestinal transplantation. To identify alloreactive clones, pre-transplant mixed lymphocyte reaction products were sequenced and compared with unstimulated pre-transplant donor and recipient T cells. Rather than being sequenced by the commercial service, samples from a few later patients were sequenced in-house on an Illumina MiSeq and processed with MiXCR.

After removal of 0 bases from V and 6 bases from J, the junction retains 4 bases not matched to a gene. Taken from the germline V gene, the CDR1 and CDR2 loops are MGHRA and YSYEKL. The CDR3 has 16 amino acids, counting the end cysteine and phenylalanine. CDR3 DNA is the only sequence kept; it has 48 bases, read in frame from the first base. Results the study describes overall, beyond this receptor: Early after transplant, peak levels of circulating GvH clones were associated with declines in HvG clones. GvH clones were detected in recipient bone marrow, and some appeared earlier in ileal mucosa or blood, consistent with an intestinal mucosal origin. High GvH to HvG T cell clonal ratios were observed in the allografts of patients with donor T cell macrochimerism. The relatively low number and heterogeneity of intestinal transplant patients limited the conclusions.

The intended sense of this specimen's time point label: cells obtained before transplantation from donor or recipient. CD3+CD4+ and CD3+CD8+ populations were FACS-sorted from unstimulated pre-transplant donor and recipient cells taken from spleen or lymph nodes. Receptor libraries were prepared by the immunoSEQ multiplex PCR assay. For most patients, genomic DNA was isolated with the Qiagen DNeasy Blood and Tissue Kit and sent frozen to Adaptive Biotechnologies for TCR sequencing. Adaptive Biotechnologies carried out high-throughput TCR-beta CDR3 sequencing of genomic DNA for most patients. The paper's data handling went like this. Adaptive's ImmunoSEQ software was the source of the TCR sequencing data for 15 to 20 patients, while three other patients were processed with MiXCR and VDJtools. To correct CD4 versus CD8 sorting errors, any sequence found in both subsets at a frequency ratio below 5:1 was removed. CDR3 nucleotide sequences shared between donor and recipient were removed because the origin of such sequences could not be assigned. Alloreactive clones required at least 2-fold expansion over unstimulated cells and minimum CFSE-low frequency of 0.002% (template counts) or 0.001% (read counts). Clones were considered mappable if detected in sequenced pre-transplant spleen, lymph node, or MLR CFSE-low populations of the donor or recipient. The cumulative frequency of alloreactive clones was calculated as a percentage of all sequences, weighted by copy number. Not all clones reach the TCRdb copy of this immuneACCESS table, which keeps in-frame sequences only. Checked studies attribute under half of the gap to unresolved V genes and leave the rest unexplained. The DNA was the basis for D and trimming; V, J and clone size are from that table. The sample has some 100,000 clones on record, more than 85% of them singletons. 0.9% to 1% of the sample lies in the top ten.

Comment on this clone: Its antigen is currently not known. No base qualities exist here, and no much larger clone lies one base off it.

The sequence is built from TRBV4-1 and TRBJ2-1, with 11 central nucleotides matching TRBD2. The receptor's source is a human donor who was the organ donor for an intestinal transplant. Sample: unstimulated CD4+ T cells sorted from spleen or lymph node cells, taken before transplant. The CDR3 region reads CASSQDRLAGSNEQFF. The nucleotide sequence reads as follows: TGCGCCAGCAGCCAAGATAGACTAGCGGGGAGCAATGAGCAGTTCTTC.